This T cell receptor (beta chain) was captured by sequencing in a study of T-cell memory formation after mild COVID-19. Study as a whole: Largely, the TCR clusters proved donor specific.

V dropped 5 bases and J dropped 3; count of bases not matched to a gene: 9. The CDR3 totals 17 residues. Germline loops: CDR1 SGHTA, CDR2 FQGNSA. MiXCR, applied by TCRdb to the 5' RACE reads, yields one record per CDR3 protein. The sample contains 500,000 to 550,000 distinct CDR3 sequences, around 21% of which appear only once. The sequenced material came from PBMCs or a T cell subset sorted from them (not recorded which). The source is an adult woman who had mild COVID-19 (a few samples of this study predate the infection). Cell type and time point are not known. The V gene is TRBV7-2, the J gene TRBJ2-7; TRBD2 aligns across 14 bases. CDR3 sequence (DNA): TGTGCCAGCAGCCCATGGGTTGGACTAGCGGGAGGCTACGAGCAGTACTTC. Encoded protein: CASSPWVGLAGGYEQYF.